The T cell receptor beta chain described here comes from a study of shared clonotypes between healthy human individuals. With V trimmed by 4 bases and J by 4 bases, 9 bases remained unmatched. Germline V lookup: CDR1 LGHNA, CDR2 YSLEER. This CDR3 region has 15 residues. General study findings and limits: Only blood was sampled, and tissue TCR repertoires likely differ from blood ones. Memory subsets generally showed smaller estimated richness than naive subsets did.

Naivety among CD8 cells was defined by CD45RO negativity and positive CCR7 selection, thereby excluding terminally differentiated effector memory CD45RA+ cells. Some clones are missing from TCRdb's copy, which holds only in-frame ones; the method was immunoSEQ multiplex PCR. The data show about 2,200,000 clones, about 93% seen once. Note on this clone: Its antigen is unknown.

This TCR came from a man aged 18 to 30 in good health. Some clones in this sample may be carry-over from other donors' samples. The sample comprised naive CD8+ T cells from PBMCs. The chain links TRBV4-3 to TRBJ2-7; 8 bases are a match to TRBD1. In nucleotides, the CDR3 is TGCGCCAGCAGCCTCGGACAGGGTTCTGGGTACGAGCAGTACTTC. It yields the protein CASSLGQGSGYEQYF.